This T cell receptor (beta chain) was recorded in a study of cytomegalovirus exposure and HLA in healthy donors. A word on this clone: Its antigen is unknown. Germline is not matched at one junction end, which may reflect a read error.

Study outcomes and limitations: Only CMV serostatus was available as immune exposure information. In a later analysis, parvovirus B19, influenza, CMV and Epstein-Barr virus appeared linked to several top co-occurrence clusters.

The CDR3 is 15 amino acids. The V gene's germline CDR1 is SEHNR and CDR2 FQNEAQ (reference sequence). Researchers ran the PCR with 60 Vbeta and 13 Jbeta primers. Only in-frame clones appear in the TCRdb table, and some are missing; sequencing was by immunoSEQ multiplex PCR. The table has some 98,000 clones, around 80% seen once. V gene TRBV7-9 combines with J gene TRBJ2-7, with D possibly TRBD2 on 9 matching bases. Input material: PBMCs. This receptor was identified in a man in his forties in good health and CMV-seronegative. This CDR3 reads CSSGRSQGAPGPQYF. The CDR3 region has the DNA TGTTCCAGCGGGAGGTCTCAGGGGGCTCCGGGACCCCAGTACTTC.